The 26 T cell receptor beta chains in this list originate from one sample, sequenced in a study of blood T cell repertoires in COVID-19. Assay used: immunoSEQ multiplex PCR; TCRdb lists only in-frame clones, some missing. Found here are 200,000 to 250,000 clones, around 84% of them singletons; the top ten hold over 15%. Sequenced material: peripheral blood. These receptors were taken from a woman of 80 years or more with active or convalescent COVID-19.

The rearrangement links TRBV28 to TRBJ2-3; TRBD2 matches at 10 bases. Germline V CDR1 and CDR2: MDHEN, SYDVKM. The V and J ends lost 5 bases and 1 base, in that order; junction bases with no gene match: 6. CDR3 length: 16 amino acids. Here the CDR3 DNA reads TGTGCCAGCAGTCTTCAGCGGGGGGGCGGCACAGATACGCAGTATTTT. Its translation is CASSLQRGGGTDTQYF.

The chain combines TRBV6-2 or TRBV6-3 with TRBJ2-1; 8 bases align to TRBD2. Germline values: CDR1 MNHEY, CDR2 SVGEGT. CDR3 size: 18 residues. The trim removed 2 bases at V and 9 bases at J, leaving 18 bases unmatched. The CDR3 region is CASSYPDRGTGGGGEQFF. DNA for the CDR3: TGTGCCAGCAGTTACCCGGATCGAGGTACGGGAGGGGGTGGTGAGCAGTTCTTC.

This chain uses TRBV7-2 with TRBJ2-3; D is uncertain. The germline CDR1 and CDR2 sequences are SGHTA and FQGNSA. The CDR3 consists of 15 residues. Trimming shortened V by 5 bases and J by 2 bases, and 14 bases separated the two germline ends. In DNA, the CDR3 is TGTGCCAGCAGCCACCGGTGGGCCTCCACAGATACGCAGTATTTT. This translates into CASSHRWASTDTQYF.

The chain uses TRBV11-2 and TRBJ2-4; 7 bases match TRBD1. Germline loops: CDR1 SGHAT, CDR2 FQNNGV. This CDR3 comprises 16 residues. V lost 5 bases to trimming and J lost 0 bases; unmatched junction nucleotides: 7. The CDR3 spells CASSTSGQAAKNIQYF. CDR3 nucleotides: TGTGCCAGCAGCACCTCCGGACAGGCAGCCAAAAACATTCAGTACTTC.

The rearrangement joins TRBV4-1 to TRBJ2-5; tentative D call: TRBD2 (5 bases). The germline V gene has CDR1 MGHRA and CDR2 YSYEKL. V was pared by 0 bases and J by 5 bases, with 16 bases between. This CDR3 comprises 16 residues. CDR3 nucleotides: TGCGCCAGCAGCCAAGATCAAACTAGTTCATGGGAGACCCAGTACTTC. Translation: CASSQDQTSSWETQYF.

The rearrangement joins TRBV6-6 to TRBJ1-2; 9 nucleotides align to TRBD1. Germline lookup yields CDR1 MNHNY and CDR2 SVGAGI (reference sequence). There are 16 residues in the CDR3. The V segment lost 6 bases and the J segment 0 bases; nucleotides outside the gene matches: 8. The CDR3 here is CASRRGRDRANYGYTF. The CDR3 bases are TGTGCCAGCAGACGGGGCCGGGACAGGGCTAACTATGGCTACACCTTC.

The rearrangement joins TRBV6-5 to TRBJ1-2; 8 bases are a match to TRBD1. This CDR3 comprises 13 residues. Germline V gives CDR1 MNHEY, CDR2 SVGAGI. V shed 7 bases, J shed 3 bases, and the junction held 4 bases outside the gene matches. This chain's CDR3 is CASKWGQDYGYTF. The CDR3 DNA is TGTGCCAGCAAGTGGGGACAGGACTATGGCTACACCTTC.

CDR3 sequence: CASSYSGTGSVGYTF. The CDR3 DNA follows: TGTGCCAGCAGTTACTCCGGGACAGGGAGCGTCGGCTACACCTTC. The V and J genes are TRBV6-5 and TRBJ1-2, with 9 bases aligning to TRBD1. V was pared by 0 bases and J by 8 bases, with 7 bases of the junction left unmatched. Germline lookup yields CDR1 MNHEY and CDR2 SVGAGI. This CDR3 contains 15 residues.

V is TRBV5-1 and J is TRBJ2-5, with 13 bases fitting TRBD2. CDR3 length: 20 residues. The germline V gene encodes CDR1 SGHRS and CDR2 YFSETQ. V lost 0 bases, J lost 2 bases, and 13 bases stayed unmatched. The DNA for the CDR3 is TGCGCCAGCAGCTTGGGCCTACTAGCGGGGGGGCTAGGTATTCAAGAGACCCAGTACTTC. This sequence encodes CASSLGLLAGGLGIQETQYF.

This clone has only a few counts. The chain combines TRBV18 with TRBJ2-7, with 8 nucleotides matching TRBD2. The germline CDR1 and CDR2 sequences are KGHSH and LQKENI. This CDR3 contains 15 residues. The ends lost 3 bases at V and 0 bases at J; junction bases unmatched: 4. The CDR3 DNA follows: TGTGCCAGCTCACCCTCTACTAGCGGCTCCTACGAGCAGTACTTC. As protein: CASSPSTSGSYEQYF.

The rearrangement uses TRBV27 and TRBJ2-5; weak D call: TRBD2 (6 bases). This CDR3 spans 16 amino acids. Between the trimmed V and J ends, which lost 6 bases and 5 bases, there was a span of 22 bases. Germline CDR1 reads MNHEY; CDR2 reads SMNVEV (reference sequence). The CDR3 sequence: CASRLLSGGTRETQYF. The CDR3 DNA follows: TGTGCCAGCAGGCTATTGTCCGGGGGAACCCGGGAGACCCAGTACTTC.

This rearrangement joins TRBV6-5 to TRBJ2-5; 7 bases align to TRBD1. Germline-derived CDR1 and CDR2 are MNHEY and SVGAGI. This CDR3 is built from 13 residues. V trimming: 7 bases; J trimming: 5 bases; junction bases outside the gene matches: 7. This CDR3 is CASKPQGIETQYF. For the CDR3, the DNA is TGTGCCAGCAAGCCACAGGGGATTGAGACCCAGTACTTC.

In its sample, this clone was seen a few times. This chain connects TRBV24-1 to TRBJ2-7; D perhaps matches TRBD2 (6 bases). The CDR3 has 12 residues. V lost 1 base, J lost 9 bases, and 9 bases lay in between. CDR1 is KGHDR and CDR2 is SFDVKD in the germline V gene. CDR3 nucleotide sequence: TGTGCCACCAGTGATTTTACCGGGAGGCAGTACTTC. It is translated as CATSDFTGRQYF.

This clone was seen a single time. The chain uses TRBV5-5 and TRBJ1-4; tentative D call: TRBD1 (6 bases). The germline V gene encodes CDR1 SGHKS and CDR2 YYEKEE (reference sequence). V gave up 4 bases and J gave up 6 bases, with 13 bases separating them. The CDR3 runs 14 residues. In DNA form, the CDR3 reads TGTGCCAGCAGCCCGGGGGGGGGCTATGAAAAACTGTTTTTT. Translation: CASSPGGGYEKLFF.

The rearrangement links TRBV6-5 to TRBJ2-7; 8 nucleotides line up with TRBD2. V lost 7 bases and J lost 0; bases outside the gene matches: 5. Germline V CDR1 and CDR2: MNHEY, SVGAGI. This CDR3 comprises 14 residues. The CDR3: CASKVAGFSYEQYF. The CDR3 DNA reads TGTGCCAGCAAGGTAGCGGGGTTCTCCTACGAGCAGTACTTC.

This clone has just one count. The chain couples TRBV12-3 or TRBV12-4 to TRBJ1-2; no reliable D call. The V end lost 5 bases, the J end lost 4 bases, and 8 bases lay between the germline ends. CDR3 size: 12 residues. CDR3 sequence reads: CASSRVLYGYTF. CDR3 nucleotide sequence: TGTGCCAGCAGTCGGGTCCTCTATGGCTACACCTTC.

The rearrangement joins TRBV5-3 to TRBJ2-7, with 8 bases aligning to TRBD1. TRBV5-3 is noted as an ORF with a role that remains uncertain. This CDR3 has 19 residues. The junction had 20 bases not matched to a gene; V was cut back by 2 bases and J by 4 bases. CDR3 loop: CARSFEDRLPPGQEYEQYF. Here the CDR3 DNA reads TGTGCCAGAAGCTTCGAAGACCGATTACCCCCGGGACAGGAATACGAGCAGTACTTC.

V usage is TRBV5-6 and J usage is TRBJ2-7; the D is unclear. V lost 0 bases to trimming and J lost 5 bases, with 12 bases between them. Germline CDR1 reads SGHDT; CDR2 reads YYEEEE. The CDR3 is 14 amino acids. The CDR3 nucleotides read TGTGCCAGCAGCTTGGTGGGCAGGATCCACGAGCAGTACTTC. Protein product: CASSLVGRIHEQYF.

This rearrangement joins TRBV9 to TRBJ2-1; 8 nucleotides agree with TRBD2. The CDR3 is 15 amino acids. V was clipped by 4 bases and J by 1 base; unmatched bases: 4. The germline V gene has CDR1 SGDLS and CDR2 YYNGEE. The CDR3 here is CASSLVAGSYNEQFF. CDR3 in DNA: TGTGCCAGCAGCCTTGTAGCGGGGTCCTACAATGAGCAGTTCTTC.

The chain links TRBV5-1 to TRBJ1-6; no clear D. The CDR3 is made up of 15 amino acids. Germline V CDR1 and CDR2: SGHRS, YFSETQ. Trimming stripped 0 bases from V and 0 bases from J, with 4 bases between. The CDR3, as DNA: TGCGCCAGCAGCTTGGGGAGCTCCTATAATTCACCCCTCCACTTT. Translation gives CASSLGSSYNSPLHF.

The chain joins TRBV7-2 to TRBJ2-1; D might be TRBD2 (7 bases). Trimming cost V 7 bases and J 3 bases, with 19 bases left between them. Germline assignment: CDR1 SGHTA and CDR2 FQGNSA. The CDR3 is made up of 16 amino acids. The CDR3 DNA follows: TGTGCCAGCAACCCCACCCGGGGGGCTGGCTACAATGAGCAGTTCTTC. Encoded protein: CASNPTRGAGYNEQFF.

The genes are TRBV5-4 and TRBJ1-2; 7 bases fit TRBD1. Germline CDR1 is SGHNT and CDR2 is YYREEE (reference sequence). J was trimmed by 3 bases and V by 4 bases; bases with no gene match: 6. This CDR3 spans 14 amino acids. The CDR3 here is CASSPRQGDYGYTF. CDR3 DNA sequence: TGTGCCAGCAGCCCCCGACAGGGAGACTATGGCTACACCTTC.

The chain has TRBV2 and TRBJ2-1, with 14 bases fitting TRBD2. CDR1 is SNHLY and CDR2 is FYNNEI in the germline V gene. CDR3 length: 16 residues. The V gene end was trimmed by 6 bases and the J gene end by 6 bases; junction bases not matched to a gene: 7. The CDR3 DNA reads as TGTGCCAGCAGCCCGGGACTAGCGGGGGAAGTCAATGAGCAGTTCTTC. Its translation is CASSPGLAGEVNEQFF.

This clone was observed a handful of times. This sequence joins TRBV29-1 and TRBJ2-2, with D possibly matching TRBD1 (5 bases). The V end lost 6 bases, the J end lost 6 bases, and 14 bases lay between the germline ends. CDR3 length equals 13 residues. CDR1 is SQVTM and CDR2 is ANQGSEA in the germline V gene. CDR3 residues: CSVKDMRAGELFF. For the CDR3, the DNA is TGCAGCGTCAAGGACATGAGAGCCGGGGAGCTGTTTTTT.

The chain has TRBV7-2 and TRBJ1-3; D is ambiguous. V gave up 0 bases and J gave up 4 bases, with 10 bases separating them. In germline, CDR1 is SGHTA, CDR2 FQGNSA. CDR3 length equals 15 residues. CDR3 sequence: CASSLAMGLGNTIYF. The CDR3 region has the DNA TGTGCCAGCAGCTTAGCGATGGGCCTGGGAAACACCATATATTTT. Full variable domain (outside the CDR3, taken from reference TRBV7-2 and TRBJ1-3): GAGVSQSPSNKVTEKGKDVELRCDPISGHTALYWYRQSLGQGLEFLIYFQGNSAPDKSGLPSDRFSAERTGGSVSTLTIQRTQQEDSAVYLCASSLAMGLGNTIYFGEGSWLTVV.

This clone occurred once. This chain connects TRBV4-3 to TRBJ2-2, with D possibly being TRBD2 (5 bases). Germline V gene data show CDR1 as LGHNA and CDR2 as YSLEER. The CDR3 extends over 16 amino acids. V was clipped by 0 bases and J by 6 bases, with 14 bases between them. The CDR3 sequence: CASSQEYLARSGELFF. In DNA, the CDR3 is TGCGCCAGCAGCCAAGAATACCTAGCCCGCTCCGGGGAGCTGTTTTTT.